These T cell receptor beta chains were read from a single sample in a study of technical replicates of blood from a handful of donors. This table comes from immunoSEQ multiplex PCR, and its TCRdb copy is limited to in-frame clones, with some not included. The top ten clones hold 0.2% to 0.25% of a sample with 100,000 or so clones, roughly 95% of them seen once. The sample consisted of T cells isolated from PBMCs. The receptors shown here come from a human donor in good health. Both conserved end residues are part of each CDR3.

j_call: TRBJ2-1
v_call: TRBV25-1
cdr3_aa: CASNTEGQGHHNEQFF

j_call: TRBJ1-3
v_call: TRBV27
cdr3_aa: CASRGGGNTIYF

j_call: TRBJ2-7
v_call: TRBV25-1
cdr3_aa: CASSKTGFINEQYF

j_call: TRBJ1-4
v_call: TRBV7-9
cdr3_aa: CASTDFKGQVNEKLFF

j_call: TRBJ2-3
v_call: TRBV28
cdr3_aa: CASSFTSKGTDTQYF

j_call: TRBJ2-5
v_call: TRBV7-2
cdr3_aa: CASSLEPTGGKTQYF

j_call: TRBJ2-3
v_call: TRBV19
cdr3_aa: CASRGQGGDTQYF

j_call: TRBJ2-1
v_call: TRBV6-5
cdr3_aa: CASSYTPLGGYEQFF

j_call: TRBJ1-2
v_call: TRBV4-2
cdr3_aa: CASSMEGGGTGANYGYTF

j_call: TRBJ2-7
v_call: TRBV9
cdr3_aa: CASSEGVGAYEQYF

j_call: TRBJ1-1
v_call: TRBV19
cdr3_aa: CASMGALNTEAFF

j_call: TRBJ2-5
v_call: TRBV4-1
cdr3_aa: CASSQFPGLQETQYF

j_call: TRBJ1-1
v_call: TRBV6-5
cdr3_aa: CASSYTGNTEAFF

j_call: TRBJ1-1
v_call: TRBV28
cdr3_aa: CASRSGTGALNTEAFF

j_call: TRBJ2-1
v_call: TRBV6-1
cdr3_aa: CASCRGPEYNEQFF

j_call: TRBJ1-2
v_call: TRBV6-5
cdr3_aa: CASGGSPYLDGYTF

j_call: TRBJ2-1
v_call: TRBV6-5
cdr3_aa: CASSYSGLGGEQFF

j_call: TRBJ2-3
v_call: TRBV7-9
cdr3_aa: CASSSPVPDTDTQYF

j_call: TRBJ2-7
v_call: TRBV7-8
cdr3_aa: CASSPGLAGDEQYF

j_call: TRBJ1-1
v_call: TRBV6-5
cdr3_aa: CASSYQQGSGTEAFF

j_call: TRBJ2-3
v_call: TRBV10-3
cdr3_aa: CAISETSGTGLTDTQYF

j_call: TRBJ2-1
v_call: TRBV11-3
cdr3_aa: CASRPRLAETYNEQFF

j_call: TRBJ2-3
v_call: TRBV6-4
cdr3_aa: CASSDRGLGTDTQYF

j_call: TRBJ2-1
v_call: TRBV7-6
cdr3_aa: CASSLDRAGAYNEQFF

j_call: TRBJ2-7
v_call: TRBV30
cdr3_aa: CAWSVSGTGAYEQYF

j_call: TRBJ2-1
v_call: TRBV30
cdr3_aa: CAWSVRFGRRGQYEQFF

j_call: TRBJ2-1
v_call: TRBV10-3
cdr3_aa: CAIRSDNEQFF

j_call: TRBJ1-5
v_call: TRBV10-3
cdr3_aa: CAISDQPQGSGSNQPQHF

j_call: TRBJ2-5
v_call: TRBV7-9
cdr3_aa: CASSLVVWTEETQYF

j_call: TRBJ2-1
v_call: TRBV28
cdr3_aa: CASSPRGLAGVHNEQFF

j_call: TRBJ1-4
v_call: TRBV7-6
cdr3_aa: CASSDGTGGNEKLFF

j_call: TRBJ1-1
v_call: TRBV28
cdr3_aa: CASRDGRVTTEAFF

j_call: TRBJ2-5
v_call: TRBV19
cdr3_aa: CASRGLAGGEETQYF

j_call: TRBJ1-2
v_call: TRBV6-1
cdr3_aa: CASKQGYFGYTF

j_call: TRBJ2-1
v_call: TRBV6-5
cdr3_aa: CASLPYRGYNEQFF

j_call: TRBJ2-2
v_call: TRBV13
cdr3_aa: CASSKISGGGELFF

j_call: TRBJ2-1
v_call: TRBV6-5
cdr3_aa: CASSGTTHNEQFF

j_call: TRBJ1-1
v_call: TRBV28
cdr3_aa: CASRTGELNTEAFF

j_call: TRBJ2-1
v_call: TRBV4-1
cdr3_aa: CASSQEVSGSYNEQFF

j_call: TRBJ2-3
v_call: TRBV4-1
cdr3_aa: CASRSFADTQYF

j_call: TRBJ2-7
v_call: TRBV28
cdr3_aa: CASSLTPLSPGLGYEQYF

j_call: TRBJ2-7
v_call: TRBV28
cdr3_aa: CASSSRAGVVYEQYF

j_call: TRBJ1-5
v_call: TRBV6-4
cdr3_aa: CASSDSNFGLGDRGPISNQPQHF

j_call: TRBJ1-4
v_call: TRBV29-1
cdr3_aa: CSVEDQHSLFF

j_call: TRBJ1-2
v_call: TRBV4-2
cdr3_aa: CASSPRGLDGYTF

j_call: TRBJ2-3
v_call: TRBV25-1
cdr3_aa: CASSEWPSGGRDTQYF

j_call: TRBJ2-7
v_call: TRBV4-2
cdr3_aa: CASSQRQTPVTSGSISYEQYF

j_call: TRBJ1-1
v_call: TRBV28
cdr3_aa: CAPHRGLGTEAFF

j_call: TRBJ2-3
v_call: TRBV10-3
cdr3_aa: CAISESLARNTDTQYF